The T cell receptor (beta chain) under discussion was sequenced for a study of blood T cell repertoires in COVID-19. Study-level background: Specimens from acute and convalescent COVID-19 originated in the United States, Italy and Spain. PBMCs, B-cell-depleted T cells, or T cells provided the cDNA or gDNA that made up the material.

Germline CDR1 reads KGHDR; CDR2 reads SFDVKD. With 7 bases removed from V and 3 bases from J, the gap between germline ends came to 15 bases. The CDR3 consists of 14 residues. In the study's own analysis: The assay estimated nucleated cells by amplifying reference gene primers. The repertoire was sequenced with immunoSEQ multiplex PCR; TCRdb's copy has only in-frame clones and lacks some. V, J and clone size are those of that table, while D and trimming were read from the DNA. The top ten clones hold approximately 10% of a sample with around 150,000 clones, approximately 87% of them seen once. It was during active infection that Seattle patients were enrolled and then longitudinally followed.

The TCR comes from a woman in her seventies with COVID-19, enrolled during active disease. Input material: peripheral blood. The chain has TRBV24-1 and TRBJ2-7, with TRBD1 as a possible D gene (5 bases). Here the CDR3 reads CATSPTGYNYEQYF. The CDR3 DNA reads TGTGCCACCAGCCCCACAGGTTACAACTACGAGCAGTACTTC.